This T cell receptor (beta chain) is drawn from a study of T cell repertoires and HLA-DP antigens. This clone was picked up one time. Its antigen remains unidentified. Sequencing was performed with immunoSEQ multiplex PCR; in TCRdb, only in-frame clones are kept and a portion is missing. The sample records around 100,000 clones, nearly 95% being singletons. CDR1 MNHEY and CDR2 SVGAGI come from the germline V gene. Losses at the gene ends were 10 bases for V and 0 bases for J; bases not matched to a gene: 7. The CDR3 is made up of 14 amino acids. This clonotype was obtained from a woman between 18 and 29 years old in good health and CMV-seronegative. The sequencing input was CD4+ T cells from PBMCs. The V gene is TRBV6-5, the J gene TRBJ1-1; 8 positions match TRBD1. The chain's CDR3 is CAIRQGTLNTEAFF. CDR3 DNA sequence: TGTGCCATAAGACAGGGGACCTTGAACACTGAAGCTTTCTTT.